This T cell receptor (beta chain) was captured by sequencing in a study of OX40 agonist ivuxolimab in advanced cancers. The repertoire was sequenced with immunoSEQ multiplex PCR; TCRdb's copy has only in-frame clones and lacks some. The table includes tens of thousands of clones, 86% detected once. Germline V lookup: CDR1 SGHTA, CDR2 FQGNSA. J lost 5 bases, V lost 1 base, and 7 bases had no gene match. This CDR3 region has 16 residues. V and J are TRBV7-2 and TRBJ2-3; 9 nucleotides match TRBD2. The sequencing used CD4+ or CD8+ T cells sorted from blood, collected in a trial of the OX40 agonist ivuxolimab. The sequence was collected from an adult with an advanced solid tumor such as melanoma, head and neck, liver or kidney cancer. The CDR3: CASSLGASGTVDTQYF. CDR3 bases: TGTGCCAGCAGCTTAGGGGCTAGCGGGACGGTAGATACGCAGTATTTT.